One sample yielded the 2 T cell receptor beta chains listed below, sequenced in a study of blood T cell repertoires in COVID-19. The assay was immunoSEQ multiplex PCR, and TCRdb's table has in-frame clones only and misses some. Among hundreds of thousands of clones listed, 65% to 90% were seen once. The sample consisted of PBMCs or T cells enriched from blood (not recorded which). All receptors derive from a middle-aged woman with acute COVID-19.

This sequence joins TRBV12-5 and TRBJ1-6, with TRBD1 matching 10 bases. From germline, CDR1 is LGHNT and CDR2 FRNRAP. Germline trimming cut 5 bases from V and 4 bases from J; bases unmatched to any gene: 5. The CDR3 has 16 residues. The DNA for the CDR3 is TGTGCTAGTGGTAGCGGGACAGGGGTTTATAATTCACCCCTCCACTTT. Its translation: CASGSGTGVYNSPLHF. The variable domain in full, with the rest retrieved from reference TRBV12-5 and TRBJ1-6, is DARVTQTPRHKVTEMGQEVTMRCQPILGHNTVFWYRQTMMQGLELLAYFRNRAPLDDSGMPKDRFSAEMPDATLATLKIQPSEPRDSAVYFCASGSGTGVYNSPLHFGNGTRLTVT.

J is TRBJ2-5 and V is TRBV27, with 7 bases aligning to TRBD1. Germline CDR1 is MNHEY and CDR2 is SMNVEV (reference sequence). The CDR3 runs to 14 residues. Losses at the gene ends were 6 bases for V and 7 bases for J; bases not matched to a gene: 11. This CDR3 reads CASSWDSRGRTQYF. As DNA, the CDR3 is TGTGCCAGCAGCTGGGACAGCCGAGGTAGGACCCAGTACTTC.